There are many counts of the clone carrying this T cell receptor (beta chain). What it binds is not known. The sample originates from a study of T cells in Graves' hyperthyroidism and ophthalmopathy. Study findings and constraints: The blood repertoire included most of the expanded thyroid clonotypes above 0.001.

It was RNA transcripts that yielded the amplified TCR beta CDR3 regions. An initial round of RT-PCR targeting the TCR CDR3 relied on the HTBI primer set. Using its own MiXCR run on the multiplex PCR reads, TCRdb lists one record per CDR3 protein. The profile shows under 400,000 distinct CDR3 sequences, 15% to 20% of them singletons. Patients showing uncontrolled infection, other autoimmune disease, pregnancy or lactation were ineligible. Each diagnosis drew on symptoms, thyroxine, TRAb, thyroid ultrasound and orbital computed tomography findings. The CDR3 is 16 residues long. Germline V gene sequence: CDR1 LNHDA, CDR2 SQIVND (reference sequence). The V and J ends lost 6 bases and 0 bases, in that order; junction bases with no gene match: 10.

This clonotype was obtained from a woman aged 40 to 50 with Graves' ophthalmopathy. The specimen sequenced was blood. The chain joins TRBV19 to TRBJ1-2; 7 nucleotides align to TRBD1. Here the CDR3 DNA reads TGTGCCAGTAGGACCAGAACGACAGGGCCTAACTATGGCTACACCTTC. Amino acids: CASRTRTTGPNYGYTF.